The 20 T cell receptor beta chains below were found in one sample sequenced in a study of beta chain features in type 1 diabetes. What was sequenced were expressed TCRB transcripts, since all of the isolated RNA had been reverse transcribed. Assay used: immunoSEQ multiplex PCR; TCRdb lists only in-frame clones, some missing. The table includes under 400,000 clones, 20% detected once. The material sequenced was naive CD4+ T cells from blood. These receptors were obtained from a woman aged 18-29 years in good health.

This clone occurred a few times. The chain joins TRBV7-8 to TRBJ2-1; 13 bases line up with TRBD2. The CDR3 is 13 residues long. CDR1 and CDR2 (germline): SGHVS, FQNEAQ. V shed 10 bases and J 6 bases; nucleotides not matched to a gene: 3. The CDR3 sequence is CATRLAGGNEQFF. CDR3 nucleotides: TGTGCCACAAGACTAGCGGGGGGCAATGAGCAGTTCTTC.

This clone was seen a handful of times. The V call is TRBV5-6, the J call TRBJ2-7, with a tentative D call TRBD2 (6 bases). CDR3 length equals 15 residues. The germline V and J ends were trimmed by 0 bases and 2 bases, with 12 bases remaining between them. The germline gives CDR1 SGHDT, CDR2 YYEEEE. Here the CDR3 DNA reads TGTGCCAGCAGCTTGGCCGGCGGGGAGACCTACGAGCAGTACTTC. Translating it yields CASSLAGGETYEQYF.

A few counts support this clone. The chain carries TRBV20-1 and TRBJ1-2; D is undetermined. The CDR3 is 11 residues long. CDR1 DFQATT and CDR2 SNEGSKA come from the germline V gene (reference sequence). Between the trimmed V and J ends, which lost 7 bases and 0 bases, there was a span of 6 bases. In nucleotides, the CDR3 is TGCAGTGTCCCTTCTAACTATGGCTACACCTTC. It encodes CSVPSNYGYTF.

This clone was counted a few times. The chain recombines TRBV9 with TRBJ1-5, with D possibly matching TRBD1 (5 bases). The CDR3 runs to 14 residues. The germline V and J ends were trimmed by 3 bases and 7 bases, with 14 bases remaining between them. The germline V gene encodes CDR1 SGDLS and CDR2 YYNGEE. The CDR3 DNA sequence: TGTGCCAGCAGCGCGGATCTGGGGGGGCAGCCCCAGCATTTT. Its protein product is CASSADLGGQPQHF.

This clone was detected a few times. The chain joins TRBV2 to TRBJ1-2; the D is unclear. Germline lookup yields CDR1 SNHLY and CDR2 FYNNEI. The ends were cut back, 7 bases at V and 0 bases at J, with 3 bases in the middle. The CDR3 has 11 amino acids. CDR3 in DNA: TGTGCCAGCACGGCTAACTATGGCTACACCTTC. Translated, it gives CASTANYGYTF.

The CDR3 bases are TGTGCCAGCAGTTACTCTAGCGGAGAGACCCAGTACTTC. It is translated as CASSYSSGETQYF. The chain carries TRBV6-6 and TRBJ2-5; TRBD2 is a possible D gene (6 bases). The germline gives CDR1 MNHNY, CDR2 SVGAGI (reference sequence). The CDR3 is 13 amino acids. V lost 0 bases to trimming and J lost 4 bases, with 6 bases between them.

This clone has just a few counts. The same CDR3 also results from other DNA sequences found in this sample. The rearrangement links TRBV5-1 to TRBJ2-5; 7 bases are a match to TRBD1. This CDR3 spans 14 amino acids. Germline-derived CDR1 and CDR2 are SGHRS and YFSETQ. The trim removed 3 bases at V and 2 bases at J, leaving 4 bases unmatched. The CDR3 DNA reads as TGCGCCAGCAGCTCCGGACAGGTTCAAGAGACCCAGTACTTC. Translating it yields CASSSGQVQETQYF.

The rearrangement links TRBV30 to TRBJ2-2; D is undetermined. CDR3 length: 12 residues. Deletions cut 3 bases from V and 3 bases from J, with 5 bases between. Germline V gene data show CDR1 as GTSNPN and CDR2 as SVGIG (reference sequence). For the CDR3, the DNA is TGTGCCTGGAGGACTTACACCGGGGAGCTGTTTTTT. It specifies CAWRTYTGELFF.

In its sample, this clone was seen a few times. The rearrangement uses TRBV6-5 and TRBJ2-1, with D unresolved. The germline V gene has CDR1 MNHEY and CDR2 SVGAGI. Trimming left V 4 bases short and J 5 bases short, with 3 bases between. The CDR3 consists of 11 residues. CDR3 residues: CASSFNNEQFF. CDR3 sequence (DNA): TGTGCCAGCAGTTTCAACAATGAGCAGTTCTTC.

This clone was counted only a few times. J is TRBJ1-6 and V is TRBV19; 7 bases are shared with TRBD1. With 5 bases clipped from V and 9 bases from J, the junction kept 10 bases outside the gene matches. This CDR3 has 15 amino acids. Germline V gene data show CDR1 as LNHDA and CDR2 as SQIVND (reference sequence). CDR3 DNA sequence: TGTGCCAGTAGTCCGCTGGGGACAGTGGGTTCACCCCTCCACTTT. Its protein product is CASSPLGTVGSPLHF.

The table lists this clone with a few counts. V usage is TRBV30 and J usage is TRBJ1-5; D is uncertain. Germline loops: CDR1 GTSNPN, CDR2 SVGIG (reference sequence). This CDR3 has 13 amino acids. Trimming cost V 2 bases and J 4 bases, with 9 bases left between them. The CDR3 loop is CAWSIGGNQPQHF. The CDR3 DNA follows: TGTGCCTGGAGTATAGGCGGGAATCAGCCCCAGCATTTT.

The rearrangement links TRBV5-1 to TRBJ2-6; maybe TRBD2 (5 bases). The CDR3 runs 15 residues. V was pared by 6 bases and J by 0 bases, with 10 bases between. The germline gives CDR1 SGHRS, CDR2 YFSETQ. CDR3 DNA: TGCGCCAGCACCGAGGAGGCCTCTGGGGCCAACGTCCTGACTTTC. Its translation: CASTEEASGANVLTF. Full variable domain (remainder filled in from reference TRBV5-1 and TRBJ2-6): KAGVTQTPRYLIKTRGQQVTLSCSPISGHRSVSWYQQTPGQGLQFLFEYFSETQRNKGNFPGRFSGRQFSNSRSEMNVSTLELGDSALYLCASTEEASGANVLTFGAGSRLTVL.

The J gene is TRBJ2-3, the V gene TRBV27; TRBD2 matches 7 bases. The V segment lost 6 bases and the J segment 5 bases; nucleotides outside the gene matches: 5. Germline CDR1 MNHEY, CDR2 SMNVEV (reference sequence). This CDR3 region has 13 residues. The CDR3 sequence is CASSSWGGDTQYF. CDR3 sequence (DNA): TGTGCCAGCAGCTCCTGGGGGGGAGATACGCAGTATTTT.

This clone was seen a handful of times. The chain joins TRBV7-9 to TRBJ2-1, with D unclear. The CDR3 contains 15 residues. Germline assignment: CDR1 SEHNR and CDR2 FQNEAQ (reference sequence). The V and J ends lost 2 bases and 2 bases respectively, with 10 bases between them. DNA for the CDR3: TGTGCCAGCAGCTTAAGGCAGGTAGCCTACAATGAGCAGTTCTTC. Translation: CASSLRQVAYNEQFF. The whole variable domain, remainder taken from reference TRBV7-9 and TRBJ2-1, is DTGVSQNPRHKITKRGQNVTFRCDPISEHNRLYWYRQTLGQGPEFLTYFQNEAQLEKSRLLSDRFSAERPKGSFSTLEIQRTEQGDSAMYLCASSLRQVAYNEQFFGPGTRLTVL.

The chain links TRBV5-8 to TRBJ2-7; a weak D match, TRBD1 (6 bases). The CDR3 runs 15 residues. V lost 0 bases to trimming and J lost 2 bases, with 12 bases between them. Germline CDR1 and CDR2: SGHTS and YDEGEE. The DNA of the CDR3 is TGTGCCAGCAGCTTGGCGGGCCAGGGGACCTACGAGCAGTACTTC. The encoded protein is CASSLAGQGTYEQYF.

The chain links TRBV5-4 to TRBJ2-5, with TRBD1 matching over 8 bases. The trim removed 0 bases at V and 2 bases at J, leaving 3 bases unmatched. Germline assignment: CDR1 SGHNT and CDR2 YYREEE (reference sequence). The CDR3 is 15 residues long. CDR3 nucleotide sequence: TGTGCCAGCAGCTTGGGGACAGGGAAACAAGAGACCCAGTACTTC. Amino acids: CASSLGTGKQETQYF. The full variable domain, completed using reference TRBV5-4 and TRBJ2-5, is ETGVTQSPTHLIKTRGQQVTLRCSSQSGHNTVSWYQQALGQGPQFIFQYYREEENGRGNFPPRFSGLQFPNYSSELNVNALELDDSALYLCASSLGTGKQETQYFGPGTRLLVL.

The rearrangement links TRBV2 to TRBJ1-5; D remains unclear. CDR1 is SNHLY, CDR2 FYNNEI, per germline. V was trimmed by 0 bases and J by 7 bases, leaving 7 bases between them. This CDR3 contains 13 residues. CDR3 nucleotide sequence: TGTGCCAGCAGTGAAGCCGCGTACCAGCCCCAGCATTTT. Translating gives CASSEAAYQPQHF.

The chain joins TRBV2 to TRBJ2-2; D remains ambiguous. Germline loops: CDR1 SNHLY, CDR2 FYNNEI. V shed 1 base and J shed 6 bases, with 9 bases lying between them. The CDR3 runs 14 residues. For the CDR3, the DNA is TGTGCCAGCAGTGAAGGAGCTCTTTCCGGGGAGCTGTTTTTT. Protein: CASSEGALSGELFF.

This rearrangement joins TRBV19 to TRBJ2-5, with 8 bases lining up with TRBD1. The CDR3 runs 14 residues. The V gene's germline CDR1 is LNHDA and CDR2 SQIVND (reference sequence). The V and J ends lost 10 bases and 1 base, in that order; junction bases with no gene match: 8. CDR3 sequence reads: CATLDRVGQETQYF. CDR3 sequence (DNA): TGTGCCACCTTGGACAGGGTAGGCCAAGAGACCCAGTACTTC.

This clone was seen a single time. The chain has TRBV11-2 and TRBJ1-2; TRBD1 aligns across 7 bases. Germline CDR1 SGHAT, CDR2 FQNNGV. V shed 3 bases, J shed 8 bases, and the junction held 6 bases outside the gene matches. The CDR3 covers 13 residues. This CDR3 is CASSLVPGGGYTF. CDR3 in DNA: TGTGCCAGCAGCTTGGTCCCAGGGGGAGGCTACACCTTC.